The sequence of this TCR beta chain was determined in a study of T cells expressing NK-cell markers. Study at large: Seven donors tested HCMV-seropositive and one tested seronegative among the eight sequenced. Study observations and caveats: Once again these clonotypes came out on top in the CD3+CD56-NKG2C+ fraction of several donors.

As regards this clonotype: Its antigen is not identified.

The CDR3 is 13 residues long. Germline CDR1 LNHDA, CDR2 SQIVND (reference sequence). With the 5' RACE reads reprocessed, TCRdb shows one record per CDR3 protein and no DNA. The sample has approximately 170,000 distinct CDR3 sequences. The rearrangement uses TRBV19 and TRBJ2-3. This clonotype originated in a man aged 18 to 69 in good health. Source material: blood T cells: a sorted CD56 or NKG2C T cell subset, CD4+ or CD8+ T cells, or bulk PBMC T cells (not recorded which). The CDR3 sequence is CASSINLGDTQYF.